The T cell receptor (beta chain) described here comes from a study of T cell changes during pregnancy in multiple sclerosis. Germline V gene data show CDR1 as LNHDA and CDR2 as SQIVND (reference sequence). Trimming at V came to 3 bases and at J to 3 bases, leaving 8 bases not matched to a gene. The CDR3 is 15 residues long. Clones were read by immunoSEQ multiplex PCR, and TCRdb kept only the in-frame ones, dropping some. This sample carries about 48,000 clones, approximately 92% of them seen once, and the ten largest clones take 0.91%. The sequence came from a female donor in good health, enrolled as a control in a pregnancy study. The V gene is TRBV19, the J gene TRBJ2-7; 7 bases agree with TRBD2. The starting material was CD4+ T cells from peripheral blood mononuclear cells, obtained in the second trimester of pregnancy. In DNA, the CDR3 is TGTGCCAGTAGTATGTTCAGCGGGGACCTCTACGAGCAGTACTTC. It is translated as CASSMFSGDLYEQYF.